The T cell receptor (beta chain) described here comes from a study of cytotoxic CD8 clonotypes in ibrutinib-treated CLL. Regarding the study as a whole: Clonality went higher at ibrutinib response and then dropped back toward baseline at progression.

The method was immunoSEQ multiplex PCR; TCRdb's version includes in-frame clones alone and lacks a portion of them. Of more than 200,000 clones listed, about four fifths are singletons. As concerns this clone: Antigen specificity is unknown.

The germline gives CDR1 MDHEN, CDR2 SYDVKM. The CDR3 covers 12 residues. Trimming took 11 bases from V and 4 from J, leaving 13 bases between them. The receptor was derived from a human donor with chronic lymphocytic leukemia. Sample: PBMCs, taken after 12 months of ibrutinib treatment. This chain connects TRBV28 to TRBJ2-3; D possibly corresponds to TRBD1 (5 bases). CDR3 protein: CAGASPPDTQYF. For the CDR3, the DNA is TGTGCCGGGGCCTCCCCCCCAGATACGCAGTATTTT.